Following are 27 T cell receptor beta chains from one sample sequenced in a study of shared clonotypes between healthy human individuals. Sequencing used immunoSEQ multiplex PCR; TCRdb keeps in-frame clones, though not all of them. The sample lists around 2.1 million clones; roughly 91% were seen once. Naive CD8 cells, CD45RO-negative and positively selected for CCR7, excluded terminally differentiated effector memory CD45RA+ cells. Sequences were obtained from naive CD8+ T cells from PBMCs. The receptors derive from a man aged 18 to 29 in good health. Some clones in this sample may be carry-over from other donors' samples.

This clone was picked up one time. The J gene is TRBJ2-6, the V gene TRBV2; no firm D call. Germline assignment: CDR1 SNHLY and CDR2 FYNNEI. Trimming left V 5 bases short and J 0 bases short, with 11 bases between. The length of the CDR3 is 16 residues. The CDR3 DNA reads TGTGCCAGCAGTTCGGGCACACACTCTGGGGCCAACGTCCTGACTTTC. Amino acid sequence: CASSSGTHSGANVLTF.

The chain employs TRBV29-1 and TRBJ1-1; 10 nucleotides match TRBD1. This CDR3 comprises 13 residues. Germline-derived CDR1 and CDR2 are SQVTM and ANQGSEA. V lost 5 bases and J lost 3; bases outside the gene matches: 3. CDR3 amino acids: CSVPDRGHTEAFF. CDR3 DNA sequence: TGCAGCGTTCCTGACAGGGGGCACACTGAAGCTTTCTTT.

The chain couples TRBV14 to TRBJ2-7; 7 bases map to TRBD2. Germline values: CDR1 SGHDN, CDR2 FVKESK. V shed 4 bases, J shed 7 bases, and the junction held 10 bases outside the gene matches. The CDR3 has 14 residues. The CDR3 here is CASSLSGPLGEQYF. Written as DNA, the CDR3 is TGTGCCAGCAGCCTTAGCGGGCCTCTGGGGGAGCAGTACTTC. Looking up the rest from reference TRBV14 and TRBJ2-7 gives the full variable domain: EAGVTQFPSHSVIEKGQTVTLRCDPISGHDNLYWYRRVMGKEIKFLLHFVKESKQDESGMPNNRFLAERTGGTYSTLKVQPAELEDSGVYFCASSLSGPLGEQYFGPGTRLTVT.

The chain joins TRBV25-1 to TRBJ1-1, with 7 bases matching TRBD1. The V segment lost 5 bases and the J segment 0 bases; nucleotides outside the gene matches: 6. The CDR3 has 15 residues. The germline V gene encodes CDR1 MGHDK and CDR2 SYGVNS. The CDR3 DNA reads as TGTGCCAGCAGTAATACAGGGGTTATGAACACTGAAGCTTTCTTT. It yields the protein CASSNTGVMNTEAFF.

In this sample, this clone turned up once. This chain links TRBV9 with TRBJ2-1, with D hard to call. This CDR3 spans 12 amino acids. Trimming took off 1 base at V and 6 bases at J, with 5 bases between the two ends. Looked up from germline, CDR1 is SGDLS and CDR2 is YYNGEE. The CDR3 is CASSVIPNEQFF. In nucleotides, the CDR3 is TGTGCCAGCAGCGTAATCCCCAATGAGCAGTTCTTC.

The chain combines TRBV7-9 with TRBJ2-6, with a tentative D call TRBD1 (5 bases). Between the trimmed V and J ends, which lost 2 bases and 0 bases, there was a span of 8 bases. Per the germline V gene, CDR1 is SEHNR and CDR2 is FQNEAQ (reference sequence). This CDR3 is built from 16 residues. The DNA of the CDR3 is TGTGCCAGCAGCTTACACAGGCTCTCTGGGGCCAACGTCCTGACTTTC. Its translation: CASSLHRLSGANVLTF.

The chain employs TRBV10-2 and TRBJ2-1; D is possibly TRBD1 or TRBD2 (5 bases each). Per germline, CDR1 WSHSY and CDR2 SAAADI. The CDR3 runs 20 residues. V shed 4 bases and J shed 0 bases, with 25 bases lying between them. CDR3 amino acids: CASSAPPGPKIPSSYNEQFF. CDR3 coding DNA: TGCGCCAGCAGTGCCCCCCCGGGACCAAAAATCCCCAGCTCCTACAATGAGCAGTTCTTC.

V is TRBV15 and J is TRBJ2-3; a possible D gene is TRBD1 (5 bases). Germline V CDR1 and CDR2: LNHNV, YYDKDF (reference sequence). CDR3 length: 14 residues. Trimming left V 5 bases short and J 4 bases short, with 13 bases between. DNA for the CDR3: TGTGCCACCAGCTTGAGGACACACCCAGATACGCAGTATTTT. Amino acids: CATSLRTHPDTQYF.

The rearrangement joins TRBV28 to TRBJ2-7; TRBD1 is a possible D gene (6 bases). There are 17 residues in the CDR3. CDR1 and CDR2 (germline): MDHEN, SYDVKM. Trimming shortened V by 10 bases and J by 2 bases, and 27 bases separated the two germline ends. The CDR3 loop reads CATAKLRRDRSPYEQYF. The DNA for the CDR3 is TGTGCCACCGCTAAGCTCCGTCGCGACAGGTCCCCCTACGAGCAGTACTTC.

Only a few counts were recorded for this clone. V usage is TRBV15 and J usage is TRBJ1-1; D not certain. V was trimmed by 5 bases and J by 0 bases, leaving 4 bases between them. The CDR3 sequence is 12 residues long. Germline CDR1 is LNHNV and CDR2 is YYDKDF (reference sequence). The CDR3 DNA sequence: TGTGCCACCAGCGAAGTGAACACTGAAGCTTTCTTT. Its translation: CATSEVNTEAFF.

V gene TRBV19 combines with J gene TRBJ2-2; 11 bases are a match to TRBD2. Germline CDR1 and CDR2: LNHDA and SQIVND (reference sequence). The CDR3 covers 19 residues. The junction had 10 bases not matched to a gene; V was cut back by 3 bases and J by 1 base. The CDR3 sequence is CASSIKTSGRSWNTGELFF. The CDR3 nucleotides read TGTGCCAGTAGTATTAAAACTAGCGGGAGAAGTTGGAACACCGGGGAGCTGTTTTTT.

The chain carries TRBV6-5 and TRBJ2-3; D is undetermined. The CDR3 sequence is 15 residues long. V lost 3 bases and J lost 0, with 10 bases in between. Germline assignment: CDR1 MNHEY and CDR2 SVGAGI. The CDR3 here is CASSYVLDSTDTQYF. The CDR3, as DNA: TGTGCCAGCAGTTATGTTCTGGACAGCACAGATACGCAGTATTTT.

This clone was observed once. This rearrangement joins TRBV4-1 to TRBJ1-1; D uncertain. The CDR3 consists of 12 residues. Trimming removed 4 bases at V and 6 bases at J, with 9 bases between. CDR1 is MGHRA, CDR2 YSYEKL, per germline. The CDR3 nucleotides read TGCGCCAGCAGCCTCCCGGAGGCTGAAGCTTTCTTT. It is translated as CASSLPEAEAFF.

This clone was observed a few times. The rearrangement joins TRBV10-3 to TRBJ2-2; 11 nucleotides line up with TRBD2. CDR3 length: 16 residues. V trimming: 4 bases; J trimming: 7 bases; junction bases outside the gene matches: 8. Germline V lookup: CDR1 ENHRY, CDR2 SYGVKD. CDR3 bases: TGTGCCATCAGTGTAGCGGGAGGGATCGAGATCGGGGAGCTGTTTTTT. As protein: CAISVAGGIEIGELFF.

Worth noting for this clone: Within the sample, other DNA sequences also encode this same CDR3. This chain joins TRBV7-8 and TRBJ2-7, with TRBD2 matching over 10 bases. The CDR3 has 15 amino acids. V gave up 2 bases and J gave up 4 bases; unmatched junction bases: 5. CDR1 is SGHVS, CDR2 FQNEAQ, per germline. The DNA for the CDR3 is TGTGCCAGCAGCTTAAGGCTAGCGGGAGTTTACGAGCAGTACTTC. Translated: CASSLRLAGVYEQYF.

CDR3 residues: CSGRLARFNNEQFF. DNA for the CDR3: TGCAGCGGAAGACTAGCGCGATTCAACAATGAGCAGTTCTTC. The chain carries TRBV29-1 and TRBJ2-1; 8 bases are a match to TRBD2. The CDR3 consists of 14 residues. CDR1 is SQVTM, CDR2 ANQGSEA, per germline. The V and J ends lost 7 bases and 5 bases, in that order; junction bases with no gene match: 10.

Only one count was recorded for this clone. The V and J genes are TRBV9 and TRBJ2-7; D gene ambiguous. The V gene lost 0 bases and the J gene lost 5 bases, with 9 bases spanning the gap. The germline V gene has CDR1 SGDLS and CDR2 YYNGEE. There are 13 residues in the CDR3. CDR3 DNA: TGTGCCAGCAGCGTAGCAGGTCTACACGAGCAGTACTTC. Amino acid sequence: CASSVAGLHEQYF.

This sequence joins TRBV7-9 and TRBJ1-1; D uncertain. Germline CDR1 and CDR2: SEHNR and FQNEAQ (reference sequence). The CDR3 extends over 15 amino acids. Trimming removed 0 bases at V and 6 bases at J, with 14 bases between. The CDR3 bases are TGTGCCAGCAGCTTAGCGCCGGGCAAAGGTGCTGAAGCTTTCTTT. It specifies CASSLAPGKGAEAFF.

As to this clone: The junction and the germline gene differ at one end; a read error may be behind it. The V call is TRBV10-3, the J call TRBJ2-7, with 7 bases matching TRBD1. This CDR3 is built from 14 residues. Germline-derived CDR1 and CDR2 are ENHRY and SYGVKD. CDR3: CAISRGVEMGQPIF. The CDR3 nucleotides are TGTGCCATCAGCCGAGGTGTAGAGATGGGACAGCCAATTTTC.

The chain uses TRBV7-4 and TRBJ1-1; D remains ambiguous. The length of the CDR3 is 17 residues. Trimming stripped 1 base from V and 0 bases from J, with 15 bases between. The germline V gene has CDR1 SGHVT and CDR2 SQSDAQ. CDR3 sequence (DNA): TGTGCCAGCAGCTTAGAGGGTTGGGCAGCCCTGAACACTGAAGCTTTCTTT. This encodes CASSLEGWAALNTEAFF.

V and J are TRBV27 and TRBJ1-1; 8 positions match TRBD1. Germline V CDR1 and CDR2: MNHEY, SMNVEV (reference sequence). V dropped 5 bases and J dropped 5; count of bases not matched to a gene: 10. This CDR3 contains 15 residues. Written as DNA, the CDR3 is TGTGCCAGCAGTCTCGGACAGGGAGGAATAACTGAAGCTTTCTTT. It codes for CASSLGQGGITEAFF.

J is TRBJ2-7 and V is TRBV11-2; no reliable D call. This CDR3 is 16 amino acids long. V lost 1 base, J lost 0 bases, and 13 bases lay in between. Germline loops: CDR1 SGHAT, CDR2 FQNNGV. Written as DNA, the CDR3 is TGTGCCAGCAGCTTAGTTTTTCGGACGTCCTCCTACGAGCAGTACTTC. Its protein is CASSLVFRTSSYEQYF.

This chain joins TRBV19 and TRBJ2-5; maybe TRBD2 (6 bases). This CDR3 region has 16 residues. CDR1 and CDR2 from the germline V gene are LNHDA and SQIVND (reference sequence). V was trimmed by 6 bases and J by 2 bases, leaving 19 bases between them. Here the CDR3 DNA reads TGTGCCAGTAGAAATCTGGACGGTGCGGGACAAGAGACCCAGTACTTC. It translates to CASRNLDGAGQETQYF.

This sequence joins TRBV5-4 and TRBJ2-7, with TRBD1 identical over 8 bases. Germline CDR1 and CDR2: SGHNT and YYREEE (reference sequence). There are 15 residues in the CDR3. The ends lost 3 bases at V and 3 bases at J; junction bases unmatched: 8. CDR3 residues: CASSSRTGIFYEQYF. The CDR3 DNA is TGTGCCAGCAGCTCCCGGACAGGGATTTTCTACGAGCAGTACTTC. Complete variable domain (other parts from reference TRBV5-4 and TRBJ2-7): ETGVTQSPTHLIKTRGQQVTLRCSSQSGHNTVSWYQQALGQGPQFIFQYYREEENGRGNFPPRFSGLQFPNYSSELNVNALELDDSALYLCASSSRTGIFYEQYFGPGTRLTVT.

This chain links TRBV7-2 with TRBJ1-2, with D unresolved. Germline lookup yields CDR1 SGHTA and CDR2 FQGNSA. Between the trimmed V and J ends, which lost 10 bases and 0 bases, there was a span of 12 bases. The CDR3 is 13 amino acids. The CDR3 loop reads CANIKAPNYGYTF. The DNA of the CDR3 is TGTGCCAACATCAAGGCGCCTAACTATGGCTACACCTTC.

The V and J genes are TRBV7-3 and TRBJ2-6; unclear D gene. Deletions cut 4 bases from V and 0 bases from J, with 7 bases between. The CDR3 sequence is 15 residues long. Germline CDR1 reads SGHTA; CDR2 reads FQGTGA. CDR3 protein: CASSSPDSGANVLTF. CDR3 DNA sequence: TGTGCCAGCAGCTCCCCTGACTCTGGGGCCAACGTCCTGACTTTC.

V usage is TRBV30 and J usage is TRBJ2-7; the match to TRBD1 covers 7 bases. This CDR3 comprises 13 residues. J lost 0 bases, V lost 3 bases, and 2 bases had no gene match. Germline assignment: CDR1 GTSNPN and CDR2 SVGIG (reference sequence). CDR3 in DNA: TGTGCCTGGAGAGGGGACAGCTCCTACGAGCAGTACTTC. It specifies CAWRGDSSYEQYF.